This T cell receptor beta chain was obtained from a study of cytotoxic CD8 clonotypes in ibrutinib-treated CLL. At the level of the study: The patient breakdown showed more than 9 relapsed/refractory and about 16 treatment-naive cases, with about 17 IGHV unmutated. Patients gave response samples after a median around 11 months of treatment, range 6 to 36. Average yields of roughly 260,000 productive templates and around 100,000 productive rearrangements characterized the samples.

The CDR3 has 14 residues. The V gene lost 6 bases and the J gene lost 6 bases, with 14 bases spanning the gap. Germline V gene data show CDR1 as LGHNA and CDR2 as YSLEER. Clones were read by immunoSEQ multiplex PCR, and TCRdb kept only the in-frame ones, dropping some. The data hold under 300,000 clones, with 70% observed a single time. This receptor was taken from a human donor with chronic lymphocytic leukemia. The chain carries TRBV4-3 and TRBJ2-2, with D uncertain. The sample in question was PBMCs, obtained after 24 months of ibrutinib treatment. The CDR3 region has the DNA TGCGCCAGCAGGTCAGAGCTGTTGGCCGGGGAGCTGTTTTTT. Residues: CASRSELLAGELFF.